The source of this T cell receptor (beta chain) is a study of shared clonotypes between healthy human individuals. Clones were read by immunoSEQ multiplex PCR, and TCRdb kept only the in-frame ones, dropping some. The repertoire has under 850,000 clones, 72% of them found once; the top ten carry about 1.8%. CDR3 length: 12 residues. Germline V lookup: CDR1 MDHEN, CDR2 SYDVKM. The ends were cut back, 3 bases at V and 6 bases at J, with 6 bases in the middle. The sequenced sample consisted of memory CD4+ T cells sorted from blood. Subset defined: CD45RA-negative fraction. The TCR originated in a young woman in good health. The V call is TRBV28, the J call TRBJ1-5; no definite D call. The CDR3 sequence: CASSFQLQPQHF. CDR3 bases: TGTGCCAGCAGTTTTCAGCTTCAGCCCCAGCATTTT.